This T cell receptor beta chain came from a study of T cells in localized non-small cell lung cancer (TCRdb year 2020). Some background on the complete study: The study analyzed T cell repertoires of around 250 early-stage NSCLC patients, comparing tumors and uninvolved tumor-adjacent lungs. The cohort consisted of roughly 240 treatment-naive NSCLC patients whose localized lung tumors had been resected. NSCLC patients had a mean age of approximately 66 years, and more than 120 were male and about 98 female.

Remarks on this clone: The antigen it binds to is not known. Within one base of it there is no much larger clone, and no base qualities were kept.

At diagnosis, tumor, uninvolved tumor-adjacent lung and peripheral blood were collected and then preserved as a mix of FFPE and fresh-frozen material. For TCR repertoire profiling, blood samples were analyzed in the form of peripheral blood mononuclear cells. The immunoSEQ Assay was used to sequence TCR beta CDR3 regions from DNA. Per the source publication's procedure: T cell density was computed as TCR beta template counts normalized to usable DNA estimated by amplifying housekeeping genes. Richness was estimated using the preseqR package, with extrapolation to 400,000 templates for PBMC samples and to 120,000 templates for tissue samples. Clonality was defined as one minus Pielou's evenness. Tissue-enriched TCRs were identified by differential abundance testing using productive amino-acid clonotypes, minimum total count 5 and alpha 0.1. The Jaccard Index and the Morisita Overlap Index were used to measure repertoire overlap between compartments. TCR beta CDR3s were clustered by GLIPH together with public tetramer-defined viral CDR3s, and at least three viral sequences plus V-gene enrichment were required for viral motifs. TCRdb limited this immuneACCESS table to in-frame rearrangements with V and J called. A share of clones is missing; checked studies link under half to unresolved V genes, and the rest is unexplained. V and J calls and clone size are copied from that table; D and trimming were computed from the DNA. The sample records about 24,000 clones, 92% of which are singletons. The ten most abundant clones make up around 15% of the sample.

CDR1 and CDR2, looked up from the germline V gene, are SGHTA and FQGNSA. From its cysteine to its phenylalanine, the CDR3 spans 14 amino acids. Solely the CDR3 DNA is kept, with 42 bases framed from the first base. The junction carries 7 bases between V and J, which are trimmed by 1 base and 1 base respectively. What the research found in general, with its limitations: Uninvolved tumor-adjacent lung showed the highest T cell clonality, higher than tumor, which suggests more focused antigenic responses in the uninvolved tumor-adjacent lung. Higher T cell density in blood was associated with longer overall survival, whereas higher clonality in adjacent lung was associated with shorter survival. Of the top 100 tumor clones, a median of roughly 60 were detected in paired uninvolved adjacent lung; around 27 were also among that lung's top 100. Since the design was exploratory, TCR variables were selected using unadjusted p-values with no false-discovery rate correction. Multi-region tumor sequencing was not performed, so intratumor heterogeneity could not be excluded.

The sample was peripheral blood, taken before any cancer treatment. This sequence uses TRBV7-2 and TRBJ2-5, with no confidently assigned D gene. This TCR derives from a man aged 35-75 years with stage III squamous cell lung carcinoma. CDR3 sequence: CASSLGLRQETQYF. The DNA sequence reads TGTGCCAGCAGCTTAGGGCTTCGCCAAGAGACCCAGTACTTC.